This T cell receptor beta chain was sequenced during a study of cytomegalovirus exposure and HLA in healthy donors. Whole-study findings and limits: Cytomegalovirus-associated status was assigned to roughly 160 TCR beta chains. TCR beta V- and J-gene trimming was later associated with a missense DCLRE1C variant.

Comment on this clone: The antigen is not known.

The PCR contained 60 Vbeta and 13 Jbeta primers. TCRdb's table, derived via immunoSEQ multiplex PCR, lists solely in-frame clones and lacks some. The sample shows around 130,000 clones, around 67% of them seen only once. Donors were ostensibly healthy at sampling, although undocumented immune exposures were probable. Sequenced: PBMCs. The source is a woman between 40 and 50 years old in good health and CMV-seropositive.

Here the CDR3 reads CASSLPADTQYF. The CDR3, as DNA: TGCGCCAGCAGCCTCCCAGCAGATACGCAGTATTTT. The V gene is TRBV5-1, the J gene TRBJ2-3; D is uncertain. The germline CDR1 and CDR2 sequences are SGHRS and YFSETQ. The germline V and J ends were trimmed by 4 bases and 4 bases, with 7 bases remaining between them. The CDR3 totals 12 residues.